What follows are 6 T cell receptor beta chains derived from one specimen sequenced in a study of cytomegalovirus exposure and HLA in healthy donors (dated by TCRdb to 2017 to 2019). The method behind the library was the immunoSEQ multiplex PCR assay. For the multiplex PCR, a mixture combining 60 forward primers for TCR Vbeta segments and 13 reverse primers for TCR Jbeta segments was used. TCRdb retrieved this table from immuneACCESS and kept in-frame rearrangements only. Not all clones are present; in checked studies, unresolved V genes account for under half, and no reason is known for the remainder. The table for this sample lists about 140,000 clones; roughly four fifths of them were counted only once. The ten largest clones capture 4% to 6% of the sample. Sequencing was performed on PBMCs. Receptors originate from a woman in her fifties or sixties in good health and CMV-seronegative.

This clone was counted between two and nine times. The chain links TRBV7-2 to TRBJ2-1, with D tentatively TRBD2 (5 bases). CDR1 is SGHTA, CDR2 FQGNSA, per germline. The V and J ends lost 2 bases and 3 bases respectively, with 8 bases between them. CDR3 length equals 14 residues. Written as DNA, the CDR3 is TGTGCCAGCAGCTTAATGGGGAGCTACAATGAGCAGTTCTTC. Translation gives CASSLMGSYNEQFF.

The rearrangement joins TRBV5-6 to TRBJ1-3, with TRBD1 matching over 7 bases. Germline V gene data show CDR1 as SGHDT and CDR2 as YYEEEE. V gave up 4 bases and J gave up 3 bases; unmatched junction bases: 10. This CDR3 has 16 amino acids. The CDR3 DNA reads as TGTGCCAGCAGCGCACAGGGGTGGGGCGGTGGAAACACCATATATTTT. Its translation is CASSAQGWGGGNTIYF. The full variable domain, completed using reference TRBV5-6 and TRBJ1-3, is DAGVTQSPTHLIKTRGQQVTLRCSPKSGHDTVSWYQQALGQGPQFIFQYYEEEERQRGNFPDRFSGHQFPNYSSELNVNALLLGDSALYLCASSAQGWGGGNTIYFGEGSWLTVV.

This clone was counted between two and nine times. The gene calls are TRBV11-2 and TRBJ1-2; TRBD1 is a possible D gene (6 bases). Trimming stripped 3 bases from V and 6 bases from J, with 11 bases between. This CDR3 region has 13 residues. Looked up from germline, CDR1 is SGHAT and CDR2 is FQNNGV. The CDR3 is CASSFGGLNGYTF. Written as DNA, the CDR3 is TGTGCCAGCAGCTTCGGGGGGCTTAATGGCTACACCTTC.

The J gene is TRBJ2-1, the V gene TRBV7-9, with D tentatively TRBD2 (5 bases). Germline V gene lookup returns CDR1 SEHNR and CDR2 FQNEAQ (reference sequence). V was pared by 5 bases and J by 9 bases, with 17 bases between. The CDR3 covers 14 residues. CDR3: CASSPSTSLGEQFF. The CDR3 region has the DNA TGTGCCAGCAGCCCCTCAACTAGTTTGGGTGAGCAGTTCTTC.

The chain recombines TRBV7-3 with TRBJ1-2; 8 bases fit TRBD1. Per the germline V gene, CDR1 is SGHTA and CDR2 is FQGTGA. This CDR3 is 15 amino acids long. V shed 5 bases, J shed 5 bases, and the junction held 10 bases outside the gene matches. This CDR3 is CASSTPGGDRYGYTF. CDR3 sequence (DNA): TGTGCCAGCAGCACCCCAGGGGGCGATCGGTATGGCTACACCTTC. The variable domain in full, completed from reference TRBV7-3 and TRBJ1-2, reads GAGVSQTPSNKVTEKGKYVELRCDPISGHTALYWYRQSLGQGPEFLIYFQGTGAADDSGLPNDRFFAVRPEGSVSTLKIQRTERGDSAVYLCASSTPGGDRYGYTFGSGTRLTVV.

J is TRBJ2-1 and V is TRBV19; D is possibly TRBD2 (6 bases). Trimming left V 6 bases short and J 0 bases short, with 12 bases between. Germline loops: CDR1 LNHDA, CDR2 SQIVND (reference sequence). The CDR3 runs 15 residues. The CDR3 here is CASSLSGFSYNEQFF. The CDR3 DNA reads TGTGCCAGTAGCCTTAGCGGTTTCTCCTACAATGAGCAGTTCTTC.